This T cell receptor beta chain was captured in a study of blood T cell repertoires in COVID-19. Study-level background: Both acute and convalescent COVID-19 samples were obtained from the United States, Italy and Spain. PBMCs, B-cell-depleted T cells, or T cells provided the cDNA or gDNA that made up the material.

Source study methods: Amplification of reference gene primers provided the estimated nucleated cell counts. Using immunoSEQ multiplex PCR, the repertoire was profiled, and TCRdb retains in-frame clones only, with some absent. V, J and clone size reflect that table, while D and trimming were determined from the DNA. The sample holds 220,000 or so clones, around 81% seen once. The germline V gene has CDR1 KGHDR and CDR2 SFDVKD. Trimming took 6 bases from V and 5 from J; bases not matched to a gene: 9. The CDR3 sequence is 15 residues long. The source is a woman aged 25 to 45 who had recovered from COVID-19. V gene TRBV24-1 combines with J gene TRBJ2-1; 7 nucleotides align to TRBD2. The sample consisted of peripheral blood. CDR3 nucleotide sequence: TGTGCCACCAGTAACTCGGGGGGAGGAGACAATGAGCAGTTCTTC. Its protein product is CATSNSGGGDNEQFF.